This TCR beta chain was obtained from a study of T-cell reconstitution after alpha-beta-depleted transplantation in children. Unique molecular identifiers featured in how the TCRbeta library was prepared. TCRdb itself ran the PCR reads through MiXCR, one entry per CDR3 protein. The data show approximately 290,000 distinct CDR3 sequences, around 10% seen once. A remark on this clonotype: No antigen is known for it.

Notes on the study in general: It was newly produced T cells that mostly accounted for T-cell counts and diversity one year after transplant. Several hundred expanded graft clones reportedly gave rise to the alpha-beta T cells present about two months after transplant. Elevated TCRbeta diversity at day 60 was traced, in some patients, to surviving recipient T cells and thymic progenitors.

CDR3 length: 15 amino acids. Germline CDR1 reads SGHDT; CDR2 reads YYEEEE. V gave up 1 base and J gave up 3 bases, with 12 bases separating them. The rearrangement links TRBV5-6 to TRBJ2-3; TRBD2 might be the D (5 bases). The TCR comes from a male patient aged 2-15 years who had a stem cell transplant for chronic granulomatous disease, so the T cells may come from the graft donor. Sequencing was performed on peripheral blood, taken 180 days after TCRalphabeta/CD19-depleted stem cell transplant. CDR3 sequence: CASSLLGVGTDTQYF. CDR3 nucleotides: TGTGCCAGCAGCTTGTTGGGAGTCGGTACAGATACGCAGTATTTT.